This entry concerns a single T cell receptor (beta chain). Its antigen is not known. A much larger clone lies one base from this, so it may be a read error. TCRdb fed the PCR reads into MiXCR, producing one record per CDR3 protein. Of roughly 320,000 distinct CDR3 sequences in the sample, about 21% were seen once. Sorting defined naive CD8 T cells as CD8+CD4-CCR7+CD45RA+. This entry is derived from a study of molecular identifiers for immune sequencing clone quantification. Study background: Replicate experiments took RNA from roughly 18,000 or 92,000 naive CD8 cells, divided it five ways and sequenced four. General study points: For highly expanded clones, sizes could be underestimated when identical TCR molecules share a barcode. Clonotypes surpassing 20 RNA copies contained over 97% of effector molecules, versus under 1% in naive cells.

The CDR3 spans 18 residues. What was sequenced was naive CD8+ T cells from blood, with Jurkat cell RNA spiked in. Subset noted: FACS-sorted CD8+CD4-CCR7+CD45RA+ naive T cells. The gene calls are TRBV12-3 or TRBV12-4 and TRBJ2-3; TRBD2 aligns across 8 bases. This TCR was recovered from a human donor in good health. Some libraries in this study had Jurkat cell RNA spiked in. CDR3: CASSLQAGGSGATDTQCF. In nucleotides, the CDR3 is TGTGCCAGCAGTTTACAGGCCGGGGGTAGCGGGGCCACAGATACGCAGTGTTTT.